The 8 T cell receptor beta chains below were found in one sample sequenced in a study of beta chain features in type 1 diabetes. Reverse transcription of all isolated RNA meant that expressed TCRB transcripts were sequenced. Sequencing was performed with immunoSEQ multiplex PCR; in TCRdb, only in-frame clones are kept and a portion is missing. Of 900,000 or so clones listed, 17% were seen once; the top ten hold 0.02% to 0.03%. Sequencing was performed on naive CD4+ T cells from blood. The receptor set was obtained from a woman aged 18-29 years in good health.

The chain combines TRBV18 with TRBJ2-1; TRBD2 matches at 9 bases. Per germline, CDR1 KGHSH and CDR2 LQKENI. The CDR3 runs 16 residues. Losses at the gene ends were 2 bases for V and 2 bases for J; bases not matched to a gene: 4. CDR3 region: CASSPAGGGTYNEQFF. The CDR3 nucleotides read TGTGCCAGCTCACCAGCGGGAGGGGGCACCTACAATGAGCAGTTCTTC. Based on the CDR3 plus reference TRBV18 and TRBJ2-1, the full variable domain is NAGVMQNPRHLVRRRGQEARLRCSPMKGHSHVYWYRQLPEEGLKFMVYLQKENIIDESGMPKERFSAEFPKEGPSILRIQQVVRGDSAAYFCASSPAGGGTYNEQFFGPGTRLTVL.

This clone was seen a few times. J is TRBJ2-2 and V is TRBV6-6; no clear D. This CDR3 is 12 amino acids long. Germline CDR1 and CDR2: MNHNY and SVGAGI (reference sequence). Trimming shortened V by 7 bases and J by 6 bases, and 9 bases separated the two germline ends. CDR3 sequence (DNA): TGTGCCAGCACGGCGCCGCCCGGGGAGCTGTTTTTT. Translating it yields CASTAPPGELFF.

This chain links TRBV19 with TRBJ2-7, with D hard to call. The CDR3 sequence is 13 residues long. V was cut by 5 bases and J by 1 base, with 9 bases left in between. Germline-derived CDR1 and CDR2 are LNHDA and SQIVND (reference sequence). The CDR3 region is CASSSGRSYEQYF. For the CDR3, the DNA is TGTGCCAGTAGTTCCGGGCGGTCCTACGAGCAGTACTTC.

V usage is TRBV4-3 and J usage is TRBJ2-7, with D hard to call. The CDR3 covers 15 residues. CDR1 LGHNA and CDR2 YSLEER come from the germline V gene. Trimming left V 0 bases short and J 2 bases short, with 11 bases between. The CDR3 DNA follows: TGCGCCAGCAGCCAAGAAACCGGACGTACCTACGAGCAGTACTTC. This sequence encodes CASSQETGRTYEQYF.

A few counts support this clone. The chain uses TRBV9 and TRBJ2-2; 7 positions match TRBD2. V was clipped by 4 bases and J by 8 bases; unmatched bases: 11. The CDR3 consists of 15 residues. Looked up from germline, CDR1 is SGDLS and CDR2 is YYNGEE. The CDR3 DNA is TGTGCCAGCAGCTTTGCGGGAGCTAAATTAGGGGAGCTGTTTTTT. This gives the protein CASSFAGAKLGELFF.

The chain's CDR3 is CASSETRGNGYTF. Here the CDR3 DNA reads TGCGCCAGCAGTGAGACCAGGGGCAATGGCTACACCTTC. The chain combines TRBV10-2 with TRBJ1-2; D is possibly TRBD1 (6 bases). The V gene lost 2 bases and the J gene lost 6 bases, with 10 bases spanning the gap. Germline V lookup: CDR1 WSHSY, CDR2 SAAADI. The CDR3 length is 13 residues.

V usage is TRBV27 and J usage is TRBJ1-5; the D gene is possibly TRBD1 (5 bases). The CDR3 consists of 15 residues. Germline lookup yields CDR1 MNHEY and CDR2 SMNVEV (reference sequence). V gave up 0 bases and J gave up 2 bases, with 8 bases separating them. DNA of the CDR3: TGTGCCAGCAGTTTATCGTTAGGGGGCAATCAGCCCCAGCATTTT. Amino acids: CASSLSLGGNQPQHF.

The J gene is TRBJ1-1, the V gene TRBV5-8; possibly TRBD1 for D (6 bases). Germline V CDR1 and CDR2: SGHTS, YDEGEE. This CDR3 comprises 15 residues. With 4 bases removed from V and 10 bases from J, the gap between germline ends came to 23 bases. In nucleotides, the CDR3 is TGTGCCAGCAGCCTGTACAGGGCGGGGAGGGAATCAGCTTTCTTT. Amino acid sequence: CASSLYRAGRESAFF.